This TCR beta chain was recorded in a study of T cells in Graves' hyperthyroidism and ophthalmopathy. The authors deemed Graves' hyperthyroidism stable absent ophthalmopathy progression within 18 months. The hyperthyroidism was newly diagnosed and had lasted under 2 months; the patients were aged 18 to 65. Notes on this clonotype: Its target is unknown.

Amplified TCR beta CDR3 regions derived from RNA transcripts. HTBI primers drove first-round RT-PCR of the TCR CDR3. Each CDR3 protein is one row after TCRdb ran MiXCR on the multiplex PCR reads. The sample shows a few hundred thousand distinct CDR3 sequences, approximately 44% of them seen only once. CDR1 is SNHLY, CDR2 FYNNEI, per germline. The CDR3 extends over 13 amino acids. V was cut by 6 bases and J by 4 bases, with 12 bases left in between. Findings and caveats of the study: Blood also contained most expanded thyroid clonotypes above 0.001. The model anticipated ophthalmopathy a median approximately 6.7 months pre-onset.

The J gene is TRBJ1-1, the V gene TRBV2; D is uncertain. Sequenced material: peripheral blood or thyroid tissue (not recorded which). The source of this sequence is a woman aged 18-35 years with Graves' hyperthyroidism. The CDR3 DNA follows: TGTGCCAGCAGCCAAGAAGGGTTCACTGAAGCTTTCTTT. This encodes CASSQEGFTEAFF.